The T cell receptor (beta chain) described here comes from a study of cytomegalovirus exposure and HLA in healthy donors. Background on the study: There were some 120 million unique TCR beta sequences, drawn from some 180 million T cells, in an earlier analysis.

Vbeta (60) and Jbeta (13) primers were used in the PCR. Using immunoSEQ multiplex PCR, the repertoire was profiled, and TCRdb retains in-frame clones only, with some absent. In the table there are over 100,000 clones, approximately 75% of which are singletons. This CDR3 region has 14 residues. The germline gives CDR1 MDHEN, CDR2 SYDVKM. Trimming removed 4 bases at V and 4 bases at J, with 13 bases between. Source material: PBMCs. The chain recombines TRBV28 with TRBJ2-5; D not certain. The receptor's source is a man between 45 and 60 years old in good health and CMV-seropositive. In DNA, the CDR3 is TGTGCCAGCAGTTCTAGGAAAGTAGTAGAGACCCAGTACTTC. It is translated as CASSSRKVVETQYF. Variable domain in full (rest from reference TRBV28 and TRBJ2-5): DVKVTQSSRYLVKRTGEKVFLECVQDMDHENMFWYRQDPGLGLRLIYFSYDVKMKEKGDIPEGYSVSREKKERFSLILESASTNQTSMYLCASSSRKVVETQYFGPGTRLLVL.